Shown below are 14 T cell receptor beta chains from a single sample sequenced in a study of memory CD4+ T cells and cytomegalovirus serostatus. Profiled with immunoSEQ multiplex PCR; TCRdb holds only in-frame clones, not every one. The sample consists of about 67,000 clones, 75% to 80% of them appearing once. The sort gate was single viable CD3+CD4+CD8-CD45RO+ cells for memory CD4+ T cells. Input material: memory CD4+ T cells from blood. These receptors were collected from an adult in good health and CMV-seropositive.

This chain uses TRBV30 with TRBJ2-5; D is ambiguous. The germline CDR1 and CDR2 sequences are GTSNPN and SVGIG (reference sequence). V was trimmed by 0 bases and J by 5 bases, leaving 4 bases between them. CDR3 size: 11 residues. CDR3 nucleotide sequence: TGTGCCTGGAGTGTCCGTGAGACCCAGTACTTC. Translating gives CAWSVRETQYF.

This clone occurred a few times. The chain is built from TRBV19 and TRBJ2-6, with D tentatively TRBD1 (6 bases). This CDR3 spans 14 amino acids. V was cut by 8 bases and J by 4 bases, with 12 bases left in between. Germline V gene sequence: CDR1 LNHDA, CDR2 SQIVND (reference sequence). The CDR3 loop is CASGQGQGANVLTF. CDR3 sequence (DNA): TGTGCCAGTGGTCAGGGGCAAGGGGCCAACGTCCTGACTTTC.

This clone has just one count. The rearrangement uses TRBV29-1 and TRBJ2-3, with TRBD1 matching 9 bases. The CDR3 is 16 amino acids. Germline CDR1 and CDR2: SQVTM and ANQGSEA. Trimming removed 0 bases from V and 6 bases from J; junction bases left unmatched: 10. CDR3 sequence (DNA): TGCAGCGTTGAAGATCTGGTGACAGGGGGAGCGGATACGCAGTATTTT. This translates into CSVEDLVTGGADTQYF.

The CDR3 nucleotides are TGTGCCAGCACCACGACAGAGCCTGGGGGTAATGAAAAACTGTTTTTT. Its translation is CASTTTEPGGNEKLFF. V is TRBV28 and J is TRBJ1-4; D might be TRBD1 (5 bases). This CDR3 has 16 amino acids. Germline CDR1 and CDR2: MDHEN and SYDVKM. With 7 bases removed from V and 4 bases from J, the gap between germline ends came to 19 bases.

The table lists this clone with a few counts. This chain connects TRBV5-4 to TRBJ2-1; TRBD1 is a possible D gene (6 bases). V lost 0 bases to trimming and J lost 0 bases, with 7 bases between them. The germline gives CDR1 SGHNT, CDR2 YYREEE (reference sequence). This CDR3 is built from 15 residues. The CDR3 nucleotides are TGTGCCAGCAGCTTGGACAGGGACTCCTACAATGAGCAGTTCTTC. Translation: CASSLDRDSYNEQFF.

The rearrangement uses TRBV28 and TRBJ1-5; TRBD1 matches at 9 bases. Germline CDR1 and CDR2: MDHEN and SYDVKM. This CDR3 has 14 residues. V lost 6 bases to trimming and J lost 5 bases; unmatched junction nucleotides: 5. CDR3 sequence reads: CASSPTGGYQPQHF. The CDR3 DNA is TGTGCCAGCAGCCCGACAGGGGGTTATCAGCCCCAGCATTTT.

The rearrangement links TRBV19 to TRBJ2-2, with TRBD1 matching over 8 bases. Germline CDR1 reads LNHDA; CDR2 reads SQIVND (reference sequence). The CDR3 runs to 15 residues. V gave up 4 bases and J gave up 7 bases; unmatched junction bases: 8. The CDR3 DNA follows: TGTGCCAGTAGTACCACCCAGGGGGCGAGCGGGGAGCTGTTTTTT. It specifies CASSTTQGASGELFF. Full variable domain (missing parts from reference TRBV19 and TRBJ2-2): DGGITQSPKYLFRKEGQNVTLSCEQNLNHDAMYWYRQDPGQGLRLIYYSQIVNDFQKGDIAEGYSVSREKKESFPLTVTSAQKNPTAFYLCASSTTQGASGELFFGEGSRLTVL.

V usage is TRBV5-8 and J usage is TRBJ1-4; D unresolved. Germline CDR1 reads SGHTS; CDR2 reads YDEGEE. Trimming removed 0 bases from V and 7 bases from J, with 10 bases in between. The CDR3 length is 14 residues. The CDR3 nucleotides are TGTGCCAGCAGCTTGGGCCAGGCGTTTGAAAAACTGTTTTTT. Its translation: CASSLGQAFEKLFF.

In its sample, this clone was seen once. This rearrangement joins TRBV6-6 to TRBJ1-2, with no clear D. V shed 6 bases and J shed 1 base, with 9 bases lying between them. CDR1 and CDR2 (germline): MNHNY, SVGAGI (reference sequence). There are 13 residues in the CDR3. The CDR3 DNA is TGTGCCAGCAGGCTTGAGCTTAACTATGGCTACACCTTC. This sequence encodes CASRLELNYGYTF.

This clone has just a few counts. V usage is TRBV7-2 and J usage is TRBJ2-7; 7 bases agree with TRBD2. There are 14 residues in the CDR3. J was trimmed by 0 bases and V by 1 base; bases with no gene match: 0. Germline V CDR1 and CDR2: SGHTA, FQGNSA. The CDR3 nucleotides are TGTGCCAGCAGCTTAGGGACTAGCTCCTACGAGCAGTACTTC. Protein sequence: CASSLGTSSYEQYF.

V and J are TRBV7-3 and TRBJ1-3; D not resolved. CDR1 and CDR2 from the germline V gene are SGHTA and FQGTGA. The CDR3 loop spans 15 amino acids. Trimming removed 5 bases at V and 0 bases at J, with 11 bases between. The CDR3 sequence: CASSPDSGSGNTIYF. CDR3 nucleotides: TGTGCCAGCAGCCCCGATTCGGGCTCTGGAAACACCATATATTTT.

The chain uses TRBV19 and TRBJ1-1; D possibly corresponds to TRBD1 (6 bases). V was shortened by 6 bases and J by 6 bases, with 14 bases between the two germline ends. Germline V gene lookup returns CDR1 LNHDA and CDR2 SQIVND (reference sequence). The CDR3 consists of 13 residues. Here the CDR3 reads CASSTGGGAEAFF. For the CDR3, the DNA is TGTGCCAGTAGCACTGGGGGCGGGGCTGAAGCTTTCTTT.

The gene calls are TRBV2 and TRBJ2-2, with TRBD1 matching over 9 bases. The CDR3 sequence is 13 residues long. Unmatched junction bases numbered 1, after V lost 9 bases and J lost 2 bases. Per germline, CDR1 SNHLY and CDR2 FYNNEI. The CDR3 region is CARQGANTGELFF. The CDR3 bases are TGTGCCAGACAGGGGGCTAACACCGGGGAGCTGTTTTTT.

The gene calls are TRBV18 and TRBJ2-7; D possibly corresponds to TRBD1 (5 bases). Trimming left V 5 bases short and J 3 bases short, with 23 bases between. Per germline, CDR1 KGHSH and CDR2 LQKENI. The CDR3 has 17 amino acids. The DNA for the CDR3 is TGTGCCAGCTCAAAGGCTTCCTCAGGGTTGTCCCACTACGAGCAGTACTTC. Amino acids: CASSKASSGLSHYEQYF. Full variable domain (remainder filled in from reference TRBV18 and TRBJ2-7): NAGVMQNPRHLVRRRGQEARLRCSPMKGHSHVYWYRQLPEEGLKFMVYLQKENIIDESGMPKERFSAEFPKEGPSILRIQQVVRGDSAAYFCASSKASSGLSHYEQYFGPGTRLTVT.